One sample yielded the 8 T cell receptor beta chains listed below, sequenced in a study of T cell responses to AZD1222 COVID-19 vaccine. Profiling relied on immunoSEQ multiplex PCR, and the TCRdb table lists in-frame clones only, not all of them. Of more than 110,000 clones detected, roughly 92% appear once; the ten largest clones hold just over 5%. The source material was peripheral blood, sampled on day 0 of AZD1222 vaccination. Every receptor here comes from an adult in good health.

This chain connects TRBV24-1 to TRBJ1-2; D perhaps matches TRBD1 (5 bases). Germline CDR1 KGHDR, CDR2 SFDVKD. Trimming shortened V by 4 bases and J by 2 bases, and 10 bases separated the two germline ends. The CDR3 has 14 amino acids. The CDR3 sequence is CATSEDRQNYGYTF. The CDR3 DNA sequence: TGTGCCACCAGTGAAGATAGACAGAACTATGGCTACACCTTC.

V gene TRBV3-1 (or the pseudogene TRBV3-2) combines with J gene TRBJ2-7; D unclear. V was clipped by 1 base and J by 6 bases, with 7 bases between them. This CDR3 has 12 amino acids. The germline gives CDR1 LGHDT, CDR2 YNNKEL (reference sequence). This CDR3 is CASSQGRGEQYF. The CDR3 coding sequence is TGTGCCAGCAGCCAAGGCAGAGGCGAGCAGTACTTC.

J is TRBJ2-7 and V is TRBV7-9; 10 nucleotides line up with TRBD1. V was clipped by 5 bases and J by 1 base; unmatched bases: 5. The CDR3 consists of 15 residues. Germline CDR1 SEHNR, CDR2 FQNEAQ (reference sequence). The CDR3 protein is CASSLGTGVSYEQYF. Here the CDR3 DNA reads TGTGCCAGCAGCCTGGGGACAGGGGTTTCCTACGAGCAGTACTTC.

This clone was seen just once. The chain uses TRBV6-5 and TRBJ2-1, with D possibly TRBD2 on 5 matching bases. V was shortened by 5 bases and J by 5 bases, with 10 bases between the two germline ends. The germline CDR1 and CDR2 sequences are MNHEY and SVGAGI. The CDR3 length is 13 residues. The CDR3 loop reads CASSPGFDNEQFF. For the CDR3, the DNA is TGTGCCAGCAGTCCGGGGTTTGACAATGAGCAGTTCTTC.

The chain couples TRBV3-1 (or the pseudogene TRBV3-2) to TRBJ2-7, with a possible D match to TRBD2 (5 bases). The CDR3 length is 14 residues. Deletions cut 4 bases from V and 7 bases from J, with 17 bases between. Germline V lookup: CDR1 LGHDT, CDR2 YNNKEL (reference sequence). CDR3 sequence reads: CASSPEVEGQEQYF. The CDR3 nucleotides are TGTGCCAGCAGCCCAGAGGTCGAGGGCCAAGAGCAGTACTTC.

The chain recombines TRBV28 with TRBJ1-4, with a possible D match to TRBD1 (6 bases). The CDR3 sequence is 14 residues long. Trimming shortened V by 9 bases and J by 1 base, and 12 bases separated the two germline ends. Germline values: CDR1 MDHEN, CDR2 SYDVKM. The CDR3 protein is CASTVTGTNEKLFF. For the CDR3, the DNA is TGTGCCAGTACTGTGACAGGAACTAATGAAAAACTGTTTTTT.

V and J are TRBV10-3 and TRBJ1-1; 11 bases agree with TRBD1. Unmatched junction bases numbered 10, after V lost 3 bases and J lost 4 bases. The length of the CDR3 is 17 residues. The germline gives CDR1 ENHRY, CDR2 SYGVKD. DNA for the CDR3: TGTGCCATCAGTGACCCCACTATGGGACAGGGGGGCACTGAAGCTTTCTTT. Its protein product is CAISDPTMGQGGTEAFF.

The chain combines TRBV19 with TRBJ2-4; 7 bases line up with TRBD1. Trimming cost V 2 bases and J 0 bases; bases outside gene matches: 4. The CDR3 is made up of 16 amino acids. The germline CDR1 and CDR2 sequences are LNHDA and SQIVND (reference sequence). The CDR3 DNA is TGTGCCAGTAGTATACGGGACAGTCTAGCCAAAAACATTCAGTACTTC. Protein: CASSIRDSLAKNIQYF.